A single sample gave rise to the 27 T cell receptor beta chains below, sequenced in a study of identical twins. A single record per CDR3 protein comes from TCRdb applying MiXCR to the 5' RACE reads. The data hold about 700,000 distinct CDR3 sequences, with around 6.1% observed a single time. Sequencing input: naive T cells sorted from blood. The receptors derive from a man aged 18 to 29 in good health.

This clonotype was detected ten times or more. The CDR3 DNA reads as TGCGCCAGCAGCCAAGGAAAACAGGGAACCACTGAAGCTTTCTTT. It is translated as CASSQGKQGTTEAFF. The chain uses TRBV4-1 and TRBJ1-1; D possibly corresponds to TRBD1 (6 bases). This CDR3 spans 15 amino acids. V was cut by 1 base and J by 4 bases, with 13 bases left in between. CDR1 MGHRA and CDR2 YSYEKL come from the germline V gene.

This clonotype was seen repeatedly, ten times or more. V and J are TRBV3-1 and TRBJ1-2; 10 positions agree with TRBD1. V lost 3 bases and J lost 8; bases outside the gene matches: 9. The V gene's germline CDR1 is LGHDT and CDR2 YNNKEL (reference sequence). The CDR3 totals 15 residues. This CDR3 is CASSQTGTGAFGYTF. The CDR3 coding sequence is TGTGCCAGCAGCCAGACCGGGACAGGGGCTTTCGGCTACACCTTC.

This clonotype was detected many times. This sequence joins TRBV7-6 and TRBJ2-2; D gene uncertain. V lost 2 bases and J 4 bases, leaving 17 bases between the germline ends. The CDR3 runs to 17 residues. Germline CDR1 SGHVS, CDR2 FNYEAQ. DNA of the CDR3: TGTGCCAGCAGCTTAAGTGGGAATCCATCATTCACCGGGGAGCTGTTTTTT. Its translation is CASSLSGNPSFTGELFF.

This chain links TRBV11-1 with TRBJ2-3; TRBD2 matches at 12 bases. Per the germline V gene, CDR1 is SGHAT and CDR2 is FQDESV (reference sequence). Trimming took 5 bases from V and 1 from J; bases not matched to a gene: 4. The CDR3 has 16 amino acids. The DNA for the CDR3 is TGTGCCAGCAGCCGGACTAGCGGGAAAGGCACAGATACGCAGTATTTT. Protein product: CASSRTSGKGTDTQYF.

This clonotype was recorded many times. In DNA, the CDR3 is TGTGCCAGCAGTCGGGGGGGCCCTAATGAAAAACTGTTTTTT. Translation: CASSRGGPNEKLFF. This rearrangement joins TRBV12-3 or TRBV12-4 to TRBJ1-4, with D perhaps TRBD1 (6 bases). The CDR3 is 14 residues long. Between the trimmed V and J ends, which lost 5 bases and 3 bases, there was a span of 10 bases.

This clonotype was observed a handful of times. This CDR3 is CASSQGTSGRGLEQFF. In DNA form, the CDR3 reads TGCGCCAGCAGCCAAGGGACTAGCGGGAGAGGTCTTGAGCAGTTCTTC. The chain couples TRBV4-3 to TRBJ2-1; 13 bases align to TRBD2. Trimming cost V 1 base and J 9 bases; bases outside gene matches: 6. Germline V gives CDR1 LGHNA, CDR2 YSLEER. This CDR3 comprises 16 residues.

This clonotype was counted a few times. The chain couples TRBV7-9 to TRBJ2-2, with 9 bases fitting TRBD1. This CDR3 contains 17 residues. Germline CDR1 is SEHNR and CDR2 is FQNEAQ (reference sequence). V shed 0 bases and J 3 bases; nucleotides not matched to a gene: 5. The CDR3 loop is CASSLALTGGHTGELFF. The CDR3 bases are TGTGCCAGCAGCTTAGCGCTGACAGGGGGGCACACCGGGGAGCTGTTTTTT.

At least ten counts were recorded for this clonotype. The chain carries TRBV29-1 and TRBJ2-7; tentatively, D is TRBD1 (5 bases). Trimming stripped 1 base from V and 5 bases from J, with 12 bases between. Germline CDR1 SQVTM, CDR2 ANQGSEA. The CDR3 contains 13 residues. The CDR3 here is CSVEVAGYHEQYF. DNA of the CDR3: TGCAGCGTTGAAGTCGCAGGGTACCACGAGCAGTACTTC.

V and J are TRBV12-3 or TRBV12-4 and TRBJ1-5; D possibly corresponds to TRBD1 (6 bases). V was clipped by 7 bases and J by 7 bases, with 14 bases between them. CDR3 length equals 13 residues. This CDR3 is CASTLQGGQPQHF. The CDR3, as DNA: TGTGCCAGCACTCTCCAAGGGGGGCAGCCCCAGCATTTT.

J is TRBJ2-7 and V is TRBV28; no clear D. Trimming shortened V by 5 bases and J by 5 bases, and 19 bases separated the two germline ends. CDR1 MDHEN and CDR2 SYDVKM come from the germline V gene. The CDR3 covers 15 residues. The CDR3 loop reads CASSPLGRAQHEQYF. The CDR3, as DNA: TGTGCCAGCAGTCCCCTAGGACGGGCTCAACACGAGCAGTACTTC.

This clonotype has at least ten counts. The chain employs TRBV5-5 and TRBJ1-2; the match to TRBD1 covers 8 bases. CDR1 and CDR2 (germline): SGHKS, YYEKEE (reference sequence). V trimming: 4 bases; J trimming: 4 bases; junction bases outside the gene matches: 12. The CDR3 is 16 residues long. CDR3 in amino acids: CASSTSRSGGIYGYTF. CDR3 nucleotide sequence: TGTGCCAGCAGCACGTCTAGGTCAGGGGGCATCTATGGCTACACCTTC.

Turning to this clonotype: One end of the junction does not line up with germline, which may come from a read error. DNA for the CDR3: TGTGCCAGCAGTGACCCCGGGACAGCCAACACGGAAGCTTTCTTT. This gives the protein CASSDPGTANTEAFF. The chain has TRBV2 and TRBJ1-1; the match to TRBD1 covers 7 bases. The CDR3 has 15 residues. Germline CDR1 reads SNHLY; CDR2 reads FYNNEI. Using reference TRBV2 and TRBJ1-1 for the parts outside the CDR3, the full variable domain is EPEVTQTPSHQVTQMGQEVILRCVPISNHLYFYWYRQILGQKVEFLVSFYNNEISEKSEIFDDQFSVERPDGSNFTLKIRSTKLEDSAMYFCASSDPGTANTEAFFGQGTRLTVV.

The chain is built from TRBV25-1 and TRBJ1-2; 9 bases line up with TRBD1. J lost 7 bases, V lost 3 bases, and 12 bases had no gene match. Germline V CDR1 and CDR2: MGHDK, SYGVNS. The CDR3 extends over 16 amino acids. The CDR3 is CASSDQPGTGSSGYTF. CDR3 sequence (DNA): TGTGCCAGCAGTGATCAGCCCGGGACAGGGTCGAGTGGCTACACCTTC.

This clonotype was found many times. CDR3 protein: CSSGRANNEQFF. DNA for the CDR3: TGCAGCTCGGGGCGGGCCAACAATGAGCAGTTCTTC. This sequence joins TRBV20-1 and TRBJ2-1; D possibly matches TRBD1 or TRBD2 (5 bases each). This CDR3 spans 12 amino acids. Germline loops: CDR1 DFQATT, CDR2 SNEGSKA (reference sequence).

This clonotype has just a few counts. This chain's CDR3 is CASGWGTEQYF. The CDR3 region has the DNA TGTGCCAGCGGTTGGGGTACCGAGCAGTACTTC. V and J are TRBV12-3 or TRBV12-4 and TRBJ2-7; D call uncertain. V lost 8 bases to trimming and J lost 6 bases, with 11 bases between them. The CDR3 sequence is 11 residues long.

This clonotype was counted many times. The DNA for the CDR3 is TGTGCCAGCAGTTACTCGAAAACCCCGACCCAGTACTTC. Translated, it gives CASSYSKTPTQYF. V usage is TRBV6-6 and J usage is TRBJ2-5; D uncertain. Trimming took 0 bases from V and 7 from J, leaving 9 bases between them. There are 13 residues in the CDR3. Per the germline V gene, CDR1 is MNHNY and CDR2 is SVGAGI (reference sequence).

This clonotype was found a few times. The rearrangement joins TRBV11-2 to TRBJ2-2; D gene unclear. V was clipped by 5 bases and J by 2 bases, with 9 bases between them. The CDR3 has 14 amino acids. Germline V CDR1 and CDR2: SGHAT, FQNNGV. This CDR3 reads CASSQSFNTGELFF. Written as DNA, the CDR3 is TGTGCCAGCAGCCAAAGCTTCAACACCGGGGAGCTGTTTTTT.

The chain is built from TRBV11-2 and TRBJ2-3; the match to TRBD2 covers 11 bases. Germline CDR1 and CDR2: SGHAT and FQNNGV. There are 18 residues in the CDR3. V lost 5 bases and J lost 0; bases outside the gene matches: 10. The chain's CDR3 is CASSQMTSGDPSTDTQYF. The CDR3 DNA reads as TGTGCCAGCAGCCAAATGACTAGCGGGGATCCTAGCACAGATACGCAGTATTTT.

This clonotype was detected many times. V is TRBV14 and J is TRBJ2-1; either TRBD1 or TRBD2 may supply D (5 bases each). Germline CDR1 and CDR2: SGHDN and FVKESK. The CDR3 is 14 residues long. Deletions cut 0 bases from V and 13 bases from J, with 16 bases between. CDR3 in DNA: TGTGCCAGCAGCCAAGAGGTATCGGGGCTAGTACAGTTCTTC. Residues: CASSQEVSGLVQFF.

V gene TRBV21-1 combines with J gene TRBJ1-6; TRBD1 reflects the table's D call only, with no check against the DNA. TRBV21-1 is given as a pseudogene. This CDR3 contains 16 residues. CDR3 in DNA: TGTGCCAGCAGCAAAGAAGGCGGGGGCTATAATTCACCCCTCCACTTT. Amino acid sequence: CASSKEGGGYNSPLHF.

The V and J genes are TRBV20-1 and TRBJ2-1; a possible D gene is TRBD2 (5 bases). The CDR3 runs 14 residues. Germline assignment: CDR1 DFQATT and CDR2 SNEGSKA (reference sequence). V was trimmed by 6 bases and J by 2 bases, leaving 14 bases between them. The CDR3: CSASPRATYNEQFF. CDR3 DNA: TGCAGTGCCTCCCCGCGGGCTACCTACAATGAGCAGTTCTTC.

This clonotype was recorded at least ten times. V is TRBV7-2 and J is TRBJ2-1; 7 nucleotides match TRBD2. The germline gives CDR1 SGHTA, CDR2 FQGNSA. The CDR3 runs 14 residues. V was pared by 7 bases and J by 0 bases, with 3 bases of the junction left unmatched. CDR3 nucleotide sequence: TGTGCCAGCATCTCGGGGGGCTCCTACAATGAGCAGTTCTTC. It specifies CASISGGSYNEQFF.

Many counts were recorded for this clonotype. The rearrangement joins TRBV12-3 or TRBV12-4 to TRBJ2-7; D call uncertain. The CDR3 loop spans 12 amino acids. V dropped 6 bases and J dropped 2 bases, with 8 bases sitting between them. The CDR3 region has the DNA TGTGCCAGCAGACTGGGCACCTACGAGCAGTACTTC. Amino acids: CASRLGTYEQYF.

The chain carries TRBV5-1 and TRBJ2-5; 7 positions agree with TRBD1. CDR1 and CDR2 (germline): SGHRS, YFSETQ. J lost 3 bases, V lost 4 bases, and 18 bases had no gene match. This CDR3 spans 18 amino acids. CDR3 protein: CASSPPLRQGAFEETQYF. Here the CDR3 DNA reads TGCGCCAGCAGCCCACCGTTACGACAGGGAGCCTTCGAAGAGACCCAGTACTTC.

This clonotype occurred a few times. V usage is TRBV20-1 and J usage is TRBJ2-1, with TRBD2 matching 9 bases. This CDR3 comprises 14 residues. V was clipped by 6 bases and J by 9 bases; unmatched bases: 12. The germline V gene has CDR1 DFQATT and CDR2 SNEGSKA (reference sequence). CDR3 DNA: TGCAGTGCCTCTAATATCGGGACTAGCAGTGAGCAGTTCTTC. Its translation: CSASNIGTSSEQFF.

Many counts were recorded for this clonotype. V gene TRBV20-1 combines with J gene TRBJ2-5; D is perhaps TRBD1 (6 bases). V was clipped by 3 bases and J by 2 bases, with 13 bases between them. This CDR3 region has 14 residues. Germline CDR1 reads DFQATT; CDR2 reads SNEGSKA (reference sequence). Here the CDR3 reads CSARGRGPQETQYF. As DNA, the CDR3 is TGCAGTGCTAGGGGCAGGGGACCACAAGAGACCCAGTACTTC.

The V and J genes are TRBV24-1 and TRBJ2-3; D is possibly TRBD1 or TRBD2 (5 bases each). CDR3 size: 16 residues. Between the trimmed V and J ends, which lost 2 bases and 2 bases, there was a span of 13 bases. Germline V CDR1 and CDR2: KGHDR, SFDVKD. The CDR3 DNA reads as TGTGCCACCAGTGATTCCCGGGACGGACACACAGATACGCAGTATTTT. Translating it yields CATSDSRDGHTDTQYF.